The 25 T cell receptor beta chains below were found in one sample sequenced in a study of T cell responses to AZD1222 COVID-19 vaccine. The data were produced by immunoSEQ multiplex PCR, yet TCRdb's version contains in-frame clones alone and is incomplete. This sample carries 110,000 or so clones, roughly 90% of them seen once, and the ten largest clones take approximately 7.1%. The sequencing used peripheral blood, collected 28 days after the second AZD1222 dose. The source is an adult who received the AZD1222 COVID-19 vaccine.

This rearrangement joins TRBV29-1 to TRBJ2-7; 9 nucleotides agree with TRBD1. The ends lost 6 bases at V and 3 bases at J; junction bases unmatched: 3. Germline CDR1 is SQVTM and CDR2 is ANQGSEA. CDR3 length: 12 amino acids. The chain's CDR3 is CSVRDRDYEQYF. CDR3 coding DNA: TGCAGCGTCCGGGACAGGGACTACGAGCAGTACTTC.

This chain joins TRBV24-1 and TRBJ1-3; D is perhaps TRBD1 (6 bases). CDR3 length: 15 amino acids. Germline loops: CDR1 KGHDR, CDR2 SFDVKD. Trimming left V 9 bases short and J 1 base short, with 15 bases between. CDR3 DNA: TGTGCCACCGAAAGTACAGGGTATTCTGGAAACACCATATATTTT. This codes for CATESTGYSGNTIYF.

This chain uses TRBV2 with TRBJ1-2, with unresolved D. From germline, CDR1 is SNHLY and CDR2 FYNNEI. Trimming took off 5 bases at V and 0 bases at J, with 10 bases between the two ends. This CDR3 is built from 14 residues. The CDR3 loop is CASSPQETNYGYTF. In nucleotides, the CDR3 is TGTGCCAGCAGTCCTCAGGAAACTAACTATGGCTACACCTTC.

The gene calls are TRBV24-1 and TRBJ2-3; tentatively, D is TRBD1 or TRBD2 (5 bases each). CDR1 is KGHDR, CDR2 SFDVKD, per germline. V dropped 3 bases and J dropped 3 bases, with 12 bases sitting between them. The CDR3 length is 15 residues. The DNA of the CDR3 is TGTGCCACCAGTGATACTAGGGGTCGGACAGATACGCAGTATTTT. This translates into CATSDTRGRTDTQYF.

This chain links TRBV2 with TRBJ1-2; 9 bases line up with TRBD1. Germline V CDR1 and CDR2: SNHLY, FYNNEI. V lost 5 bases to trimming and J lost 8 bases; unmatched junction nucleotides: 15. The CDR3 spans 16 residues. The CDR3 DNA reads TGTGCCAGCAGTTTGGGACAGGGAGGGGTCCTAGGAGGCTACACCTTC. It codes for CASSLGQGGVLGGYTF.

The CDR3 sequence: CASSQESTSGGAYEQYF. CDR3 DNA sequence: TGTGCCAGCAGCCAAGAATCGACTAGCGGGGGGGCGTACGAGCAGTACTTC. The chain is built from TRBV4-2 and TRBJ2-7; 14 bases line up with TRBD2. The CDR3 length is 17 residues. CDR1 is LGHNA, CDR2 YNFKEQ, per germline. V shed 0 bases, J shed 4 bases, and the junction held 5 bases outside the gene matches.

This clone was detected only a few times. V usage is TRBV28 and J usage is TRBJ2-3; D call uncertain. Trimming stripped 2 bases from V and 2 bases from J, with 8 bases between. Per the germline V gene, CDR1 is MDHEN and CDR2 is SYDVKM. There are 14 residues in the CDR3. The CDR3 protein is CASSLEDFTDTQYF. The CDR3 DNA sequence: TGTGCCAGCAGTTTAGAAGACTTCACAGATACGCAGTATTTT.

The V and J genes are TRBV5-1 and TRBJ1-5; 9 nucleotides agree with TRBD1. Germline lookup yields CDR1 SGHRS and CDR2 YFSETQ. This CDR3 spans 14 amino acids. Unmatched junction bases numbered 0, after V lost 0 bases and J lost 5 bases. The CDR3 region is CASSLGDRDQPQHF. The DNA of the CDR3 is TGCGCCAGCAGCTTGGGGGACAGGGATCAGCCCCAGCATTTT.

The V and J genes are TRBV6-5 and TRBJ2-7, with D perhaps TRBD1 (5 bases). Germline CDR1 MNHEY, CDR2 SVGAGI. The germline V and J ends were trimmed by 8 bases and 1 base, with 15 bases remaining between them. This CDR3 region has 14 residues. CDR3 bases: TGTGCCAGCGCCGGACACTCTAATTCCTACGAGCAGTACTTC. Encoded protein: CASAGHSNSYEQYF.

This clone appeared once. The chain employs TRBV5-1 and TRBJ2-5; D not certain. Per germline, CDR1 SGHRS and CDR2 YFSETQ. The CDR3 loop spans 13 amino acids. Trimming stripped 0 bases from V and 1 base from J, with 4 bases between. CDR3 residues: CASSLGPQETQYF. The CDR3 DNA reads TGCGCCAGCAGCTTGGGACCCCAAGAGACCCAGTACTTC.

The chain is built from TRBV19 and TRBJ1-2, with D possibly matching TRBD1 (5 bases). The germline V gene encodes CDR1 LNHDA and CDR2 SQIVND (reference sequence). The V end lost 11 bases, the J end lost 3 bases, and 13 bases lay between the germline ends. The CDR3 totals 12 residues. The CDR3 loop is CASGTFYYGYTF. CDR3 bases: TGTGCCTCCGGGACTTTCTACTATGGCTACACCTTC.

J is TRBJ1-2 and V is TRBV19, with D possibly TRBD1 on 5 matching bases. Germline V gene sequence: CDR1 LNHDA, CDR2 SQIVND (reference sequence). The CDR3 covers 13 residues. Trimming removed 5 bases from V and 7 bases from J, with 14 bases in between. The CDR3 reads CASSSPWGGGYTF. The DNA for the CDR3 is TGTGCCAGTAGTTCACCCTGGGGGGGTGGCTACACCTTC.

V usage is TRBV9 and J usage is TRBJ2-7, with TRBD2 matching over 9 bases. The CDR3 has 15 residues. After removal of 4 bases from V and 3 bases from J, the junction contained 8 bases not matched to a gene. Germline CDR1 and CDR2: SGDLS and YYNGEE. DNA for the CDR3: TGTGCCAGCAGCTCGCGGACTAGCGACTACTACGAGCAGTACTTC. The encoded protein is CASSSRTSDYYEQYF.

The rearrangement links TRBV5-1 to TRBJ2-5; 8 bases line up with TRBD2. Trimming removed 0 bases from V and 2 bases from J; junction bases left unmatched: 6. Germline V gives CDR1 SGHRS, CDR2 YFSETQ. This CDR3 comprises 16 residues. The DNA for the CDR3 is TGCGCCAGCAGCTTGGGGGCACTAGCGGCACAAGAGACCCAGTACTTC. Translating it yields CASSLGALAAQETQYF.

The genes are TRBV28 and TRBJ1-2, with D perhaps TRBD1 (6 bases). Per the germline V gene, CDR1 is MDHEN and CDR2 is SYDVKM. This CDR3 has 13 amino acids. Trimming removed 8 bases at V and 1 base at J, with 11 bases between. This CDR3 is CASVRDINYGYTF. CDR3 bases: TGTGCCAGCGTCAGGGACATTAACTATGGCTACACCTTC.

In its sample, this clone was seen once. The chain couples TRBV12-3 or TRBV12-4 to TRBJ1-1, with 7 nucleotides matching TRBD1. Unmatched junction bases numbered 1, after V lost 5 bases and J lost 4 bases. CDR3 size: 12 residues. This CDR3 reads CASSAGGTEAFF. CDR3 coding DNA: TGTGCCAGCAGTGCAGGGGGCACTGAAGCTTTCTTT.

This chain joins TRBV4-2 and TRBJ2-1; 12 bases fit TRBD2. CDR3 size: 22 residues. V shed 1 base and J 7 bases; nucleotides not matched to a gene: 23. CDR1 is LGHNA and CDR2 is YNFKEQ in the germline V gene. CDR3: CASSQGSEVRVTSGRVINEQFF. The CDR3 bases are TGTGCCAGCAGCCAAGGGTCCGAAGTCCGGGTGACTAGCGGGAGAGTTATAAATGAGCAGTTCTTC.

The V call is TRBV28, the J call TRBJ2-1, with 10 nucleotides matching TRBD2. The CDR3 totals 15 residues. Looked up from germline, CDR1 is MDHEN and CDR2 is SYDVKM. With V trimmed by 5 bases and J by 10 bases, 11 bases remained unmatched. The CDR3 spells CASSPRSSGSVEQFF. The CDR3 DNA sequence: TGTGCCAGCAGTCCCCGTTCTAGCGGGAGTGTAGAGCAGTTCTTC.

The chain recombines TRBV12-5 with TRBJ2-5; D is undetermined. Germline CDR1 LGHNT, CDR2 FRNRAP. V lost 2 bases, J lost 3 bases, and 7 bases lay in between. The CDR3 is 13 residues long. DNA for the CDR3: TGTGCTAGTGGTTTGTGGGCGGAAGAGACCCAGTACTTC. It translates to CASGLWAEETQYF.

V is TRBV28 and J is TRBJ2-7, with D unclear. This CDR3 region has 14 residues. The V end was cut by 6 bases, the J end by 3 bases, with 15 bases between. In germline, CDR1 is MDHEN, CDR2 SYDVKM. The CDR3 loop is CASSTESYGYEQYF. DNA of the CDR3: TGTGCCAGCAGCACGGAGAGTTATGGCTACGAGCAGTACTTC.

The V and J genes are TRBV7-9 and TRBJ2-7, with D uncertain. The V end was cut by 4 bases, the J end by 5 bases, with 15 bases between. This CDR3 contains 14 residues. Germline V gene sequence: CDR1 SEHNR, CDR2 FQNEAQ (reference sequence). The CDR3 DNA is TGTGCCAGCAGCTCCGGAGACGGGCTCCACGAGCAGTACTTC. It is translated as CASSSGDGLHEQYF.

J is TRBJ2-7 and V is TRBV7-8; weak D call: TRBD2 (5 bases). From germline, CDR1 is SGHVS and CDR2 FQNEAQ. V was trimmed by 3 bases and J by 6 bases, leaving 18 bases between them. The length of the CDR3 is 15 residues. CDR3 region: CASSFSATPFPEQYF. In DNA form, the CDR3 reads TGTGCCAGCAGCTTTAGCGCTACCCCATTCCCCGAGCAGTACTTC.

This rearrangement joins TRBV27 to TRBJ1-3; D gene ambiguous. CDR3 length: 14 residues. The V gene lost 3 bases and the J gene lost 0 bases, with 6 bases spanning the gap. Germline CDR1 reads MNHEY; CDR2 reads SMNVEV (reference sequence). CDR3 DNA: TGTGCCAGCAGTTTTGGAGGCTCTGGAAACACCATATATTTT. It encodes CASSFGGSGNTIYF.

The chain uses TRBV7-2 and TRBJ1-5, with a tentative D call TRBD1 (6 bases). The CDR3 consists of 15 residues. V lost 1 base and J 7 bases, leaving 14 bases between the germline ends. Germline V CDR1 and CDR2: SGHTA, FQGNSA. The CDR3 region is CASSLGQASGQPQHF. The CDR3 DNA reads TGTGCCAGCAGCTTAGGACAGGCCTCGGGGCAGCCCCAGCATTTT. Complete variable domain (other parts from reference TRBV7-2 and TRBJ1-5): GAGVSQSPSNKVTEKGKDVELRCDPISGHTALYWYRQSLGQGLEFLIYFQGNSAPDKSGLPSDRFSAERTGGSVSTLTIQRTQQEDSAVYLCASSLGQASGQPQHFGDGTRLSIL.

V gene TRBV20-1 combines with J gene TRBJ2-2; 7 bases match TRBD1. This CDR3 region has 16 residues. Germline CDR1 DFQATT, CDR2 SNEGSKA (reference sequence). The ends lost 3 bases at V and 0 bases at J; junction bases unmatched: 7. CDR3 amino acids: CSASNPTGTNTGELFF. The CDR3 DNA reads TGCAGTGCTAGTAACCCGACAGGGACGAACACCGGGGAGCTGTTTTTT.